The sequence of this TCR beta chain was determined in a study of cytomegalovirus exposure and HLA in healthy donors. Comment on this clone: Its target is unknown.

A multiplex PCR was run with 60 Vbeta primers and 13 Jbeta primers. TCRdb's copy holds only in-frame clones and misses some; the assay was immunoSEQ multiplex PCR. The repertoire holds 100,000 to 150,000 clones, with approximately 85% as singletons. Germline values: CDR1 MDHEN, CDR2 SYDVKM. V lost 6 bases and J 3 bases, leaving 8 bases between the germline ends. The CDR3 is 13 amino acids. Study-wide points: Researchers counted 150 to 200 TCR beta chains as cytomegalovirus-associated.

The chain is built from TRBV28 and TRBJ2-2; D call uncertain. What was sequenced was PBMCs. The receptor's source is a boy aged 5-17 years in good health and CMV-seronegative. The CDR3 DNA reads as TGTGCCAGCAGCCGGCTAGACACCGGGGAGCTGTTTTTT. Its translation is CASSRLDTGELFF.